This T cell receptor (beta chain) appears in the sequencing data of a study of cytomegalovirus exposure and HLA in healthy donors. Whole-study context: Both the 100 to 150 validation repertoires and the roughly 700 first-cohort repertoires used the same platform, as reported by a later analysis.

The assay was immunoSEQ multiplex PCR, and TCRdb's table has in-frame clones only and misses some. Of over 150,000 clones listed, approximately 80% are singletons. The junction had 4 bases not matched to a gene; V was cut back by 6 bases and J by 4 bases. This CDR3 contains 13 residues. Germline V gene sequence: CDR1 LNHNV, CDR2 YYDKDF (reference sequence). This TCR derives from a woman aged 25 to 39 in good health and CMV-seropositive. The genes are TRBV15 and TRBJ2-7; 9 bases align to TRBD2. What was sequenced was PBMCs. The CDR3 spells CATRLAGGYEQYF. The CDR3 DNA is TGTGCCACCAGACTGGCGGGAGGGTACGAGCAGTACTTC.